This TCR beta chain was retrieved from a study of cytomegalovirus exposure and HLA in healthy donors. Study details: The approximately 120 validation repertoires used the same platform as the 500 to 700 first-cohort repertoires, a later analysis reported. Study-wide findings and caveats: High specificity and sensitivity for cytomegalovirus status were reported for the classifier. TCR beta chains numbering more than 150 were designated cytomegalovirus-associated.

Regarding this clone: Antigen: not known.

The CDR3 sequence is 16 residues long. Unmatched junction bases numbered 6, after V lost 0 bases and J lost 4 bases. Germline CDR1 reads MGHRA; CDR2 reads YSYEKL. Data came from immunoSEQ multiplex PCR; TCRdb stores just in-frame clones and leaves some out. The table shows about 260,000 clones, with roughly 91% occurring only once. The TCR originated in a young woman in good health and CMV-seronegative. The specimen sequenced was PBMCs. The chain carries TRBV4-1 and TRBJ2-7, with 10 bases matching TRBD2. CDR3 sequence (DNA): TGCGCCAGCAGCCAAGAATCCGGACTAGCGGCTTACGAGCAGTACTTC. Translation: CASSQESGLAAYEQYF.